The rows below give T cell receptor beta chains drawn from one sample of a study of blood T cell repertoires in COVID-19. The method was immunoSEQ multiplex PCR; TCRdb's version includes in-frame clones alone and lacks a portion of them. The sample gives around 300,000 clones, about nine tenths of which show up once; 2.2% is in the top ten. Sequencing was performed on peripheral blood. The receptors here all came from a man aged 45-65 years with acute or convalescent COVID-19. CDR3s include the opening cysteine and the closing phenylalanine or tryptophan. D genes are given only for firm matches. Size values are once, few and many counts, or a class for expanded clones, and some rows have none.

j_call,clone_size,d_call,v_call,cdr3_aa,cdr3_nt
TRBJ1-5,NA,NA,TRBV5-1,CASSLGGSGTQHF,TGCGCCAGCAGCTTGGGAGGGAGTGGGACCCAGCATTTT
TRBJ2-3,NA,TRBD1,TRBV13,CASSRTGGRDTQYF,TGTGCCAGCAGCCGGACAGGGGGCAGGGATACGCAGTATTTT
TRBJ2-1,once,NA,TRBV10-3,CAISEAAQHYNEQFF,TGTGCCATCAGTGAGGCGGCTCAACACTACAATGAGCAGTTCTTC
TRBJ1-1,once,TRBD1,TRBV19,CASKGEGAKMNTEAFF,TGTGCCAGTAAGGGCGAGGGGGCAAAGATGAACACTGAAGCTTTCTTT
TRBJ1-1,NA,TRBD1,TRBV7-3,CASSSGGEAFF,TGTGCCAGCAGCTCAGGGGGAGAAGCTTTCTTT
TRBJ1-1,NA,NA,TRBV19,CASSDHRTGLTEAFF,TGTGCCAGTAGTGACCATCGGACGGGGTTAACTGAAGCTTTCTTT
TRBJ2-3,NA,TRBD2,TRBV3-1/TRBV3-2,CASSQDQVAGRDTQYF,TGTGCCAGCAGCCAAGATCAAGTAGCGGGGAGAGATACGCAGTATTTT
TRBJ2-5,NA,NA,TRBV7-9,CASSSGVRVEGISETQYF,TGTGCCAGCAGCTCAGGGGTGAGGGTTGAGGGTATCAGTGAGACCCAGTACTTC
TRBJ1-2,NA,NA,TRBV7-9,CASSLEGARGYTF,TGTGCCAGCAGCTTAGAAGGGGCGCGGGGCTACACCTTC
TRBJ2-5,NA,TRBD1,TRBV5-1,CASSLGWDSQETQYF,TGCGCCAGCAGCTTGGGATGGGACAGCCAAGAGACCCAGTACTTC
TRBJ1-6,NA,NA,TRBV5-4,CASSLSRDLNSPLHF,TGTGCCAGCAGCTTGTCCAGGGACTTAAATTCACCCCTCCACTTT
TRBJ1-4,once,NA,TRBV6-6,CASSYDIGGYHEKLFF,TGTGCCAGCAGTTACGACATCGGGGGGTACCATGAAAAACTGTTTTTT
TRBJ1-6,NA,NA,TRBV2,CARGRDTTPLHF,TGTGCCAGGGGCCGGGACACTACACCCCTCCACTTT
TRBJ1-6,NA,NA,TRBV10-3,CAISESSQSPLHF,TGTGCCATCAGTGAGTCGAGCCAATCACCCCTCCACTTT
TRBJ2-7,NA,NA,TRBV11-2,CASSLGSLAEGQYF,TGTGCCAGCAGCTTAGGGTCTCTTGCGGAAGGGCAGTACTTC
TRBJ2-3,NA,NA,TRBV27,CASSLRRGGPADTQYF,TGTGCCAGCAGTTTAAGGCGAGGGGGTCCGGCAGATACGCAGTATTTT
TRBJ2-1,once,NA,TRBV9,CASSGVDNEQFF,TGTGCCAGCAGCGGAGTAGACAATGAGCAGTTCTTC
TRBJ2-7,NA,TRBD1,TRBV5-5,CASSLWDSSYEQYF,TGTGCCAGCAGCTTGTGGGACAGCTCCTACGAGCAGTACTTC
TRBJ2-1,NA,NA,TRBV30,CAWSSLGGHYNEQFF,TGTGCCTGGAGTTCGTTAGGGGGTCATTACAATGAGCAGTTCTTC
TRBJ2-3,NA,TRBD2,TRBV11-2,CASSLRVAGRDTDTQYF,TGTGCCAGCAGCTTGCGGGTAGCGGGGAGAGACACAGATACGCAGTATTTT
TRBJ2-1,once,TRBD1,TRBV30,CACQGQGASEQFF,TGTGCCTGCCAGGGACAGGGGGCAAGCGAGCAGTTCTTC
TRBJ1-5,NA,NA,TRBV6-5,CASRPLRDRDQPQHF,TGTGCCAGCAGGCCCTTGCGGGACCGCGATCAGCCCCAGCATTTT
TRBJ2-7,NA,TRBD1,TRBV11-1,CASSPDRAGSYEQYF,TGTGCCAGCAGCCCGGACAGGGCTGGGTCCTACGAGCAGTACTTC
TRBJ2-5,NA,TRBD2,TRBV11-2,CASSLVAGGRIETQYF,TGTGCCAGCAGCTTAGTAGCGGGGGGGAGGATAGAGACCCAGTACTTC
TRBJ2-1,once,NA,TRBV4-1,CASSQDPQGSEQFF,TGCGCCAGCAGCCAGGACCCACAGGGTTCTGAGCAGTTCTTC
TRBJ1-2,NA,TRBD1,TRBV29-1,CSVDNRGNGYTF,TGCAGCGTTGACAACAGGGGTAATGGCTACACCTTC
TRBJ2-1,NA,TRBD1,TRBV4-1,CASTKTRDRFYNEQFF,TGCGCCAGCACCAAGACCCGGGACAGGTTTTACAATGAGCAGTTCTTC
TRBJ1-2,NA,NA,TRBV19,CASSEGANYGYTF,TGTGCCAGCTCTGAGGGGGCTAACTATGGCTACACCTTC
TRBJ2-7,NA,TRBD2,TRBV5-4,CASSLGGTTRSYEQYF,TGTGCCAGCAGCTTGGGGGGGACTACTAGATCCTACGAGCAGTACTTC
TRBJ2-5,NA,TRBD1,TRBV27,CASSLRGRGETQYF,TGTGCCAGCAGCCTCAGGGGGAGAGGGGAGACCCAGTACTTC
TRBJ1-2,NA,NA,TRBV27,CASSSLLTGGYTF,TGTGCCAGCAGTTCGCTTCTCACGGGTGGCTACACCTTC
TRBJ2-1,NA,TRBD2,TRBV7-3,CASSSGLAVYNEQFF,TGTGCCAGCAGCTCGGGACTAGCGGTTTACAATGAGCAGTTCTTC
TRBJ2-2,once,NA,TRBV18,CASSPQGAAGELFF,TGTGCCAGCTCACCACAAGGGGCCGCCGGGGAGCTGTTTTTT
TRBJ2-3,NA,TRBD2,TRBV14,CASSQDDLAGVSVADTQYF,TGTGCCAGCAGCCAAGATGATCTAGCGGGGGTATCAGTAGCAGATACGCAGTATTTT
TRBJ1-1,once,TRBD1,TRBV19,CASTPGGTMNTEAFF,TGTGCCAGTACGCCAGGGGGAACCATGAACACTGAAGCTTTCTTT
TRBJ1-6,NA,NA,TRBV27,CASSLGRVYSPLHF,TGTGCCAGCAGTTTAGGGAGGGTATATTCACCCCTCCACTTT
TRBJ1-5,NA,TRBD1,TRBV4-2,CASSPTGTVNQPQHF,TGTGCCAGCAGTCCCACCGGGACAGTCAATCAGCCCCAGCATTTT
TRBJ1-6,NA,NA,TRBV20-1,CSASGGTDSPLHF,TGCAGTGCTAGTGGCGGGACGGATTCACCCCTCCACTTT
TRBJ1-2,NA,NA,TRBV2,CASTSEGGGYTF,TGTGCCAGCACCTCGGAAGGGGGTGGCTACACCTTC
TRBJ1-2,NA,NA,TRBV5-6,CASHVTSTYGYTF,TGTGCCAGCCACGTGACTTCTACCTATGGCTACACCTTC
TRBJ2-3,NA,TRBD2,TRBV6-4,CASSVTSGGDTDTQYF,TGTGCCAGCAGTGTCACTAGCGGGGGGGACACAGATACGCAGTATTTT
TRBJ1-4,NA,NA,TRBV5-1,CASSLAAGSGEKLFF,TGCGCCAGCAGCTTGGCCGCGGGTTCGGGAGAAAAACTGTTTTTT
TRBJ2-1,few,TRBD2,TRBV6-2/TRBV6-3,CASSYFLPSGTSYNEQFF,TGTGCCAGCAGTTACTTCCTACCTAGCGGCACCTCCTACAATGAGCAGTTCTTC
TRBJ1-2,NA,NA,TRBV6-1,CASSDRIYGYTF,TGTGCCAGCAGTGACAGGATCTATGGCTACACCTTC
TRBJ1-4,once,NA,TRBV30,CAWGGSRTGLNEKLFF,TGTGCCTGGGGGGGTTCGAGGACGGGACTTAATGAAAAACTGTTTTTT
TRBJ1-1,NA,NA,TRBV6-5,CASTGHLPYEAFF,TGTGCCAGCACCGGACACTTACCCTATGAAGCTTTCTTT
TRBJ1-1,NA,TRBD1,TRBV12-3/TRBV12-4,CASSRGSLTEAFF,TGTGCCAGCAGCAGGGGGTCTCTCACTGAAGCTTTCTTT
TRBJ1-5,NA,TRBD1,TRBV6-2/TRBV6-3,CASSPTGTGGHNQPQHF,TGTGCCAGCAGCCCTACCGGGACAGGGGGTCACAATCAGCCCCAGCATTTT
TRBJ2-7,NA,TRBD1,TRBV2,CASSDSGTGSYEQYF,TGTGCCAGCAGTGACTCCGGGACAGGGAGCTACGAGCAGTACTTC
TRBJ1-2,NA,NA,TRBV6-5,CASTRQGHPKGYTF,TGTGCCAGCACCCGGCAGGGACACCCGAAAGGGTACACCTTC
TRBJ2-1,NA,NA,TRBV2,CASRREQGLYNEQFF,TGTGCCAGCCGGAGGGAGCAGGGCCTCTACAATGAGCAGTTCTTC
TRBJ2-7,once,TRBD1,TRBV5-6,CASSLYSRQGEKEQYF,TGTGCCAGCAGCTTGTATTCCCGCCAGGGGGAAAAAGAGCAGTACTTC
TRBJ1-1,NA,TRBD1,TRBV19,CASSIVHRGYTEAFF,TGTGCCAGTAGTATAGTTCACAGGGGATACACTGAAGCTTTCTTT
TRBJ1-1,NA,NA,TRBV19,CASSIGGVNTEAFF,TGTGCCAGTAGTATAGGGGGGGTGAACACTGAAGCTTTCTTT
TRBJ1-1,NA,NA,TRBV6-5,CASISSGRAWTEAFF,TGTGCCAGCATCAGTTCGGGCAGGGCGTGGACTGAAGCTTTCTTT
TRBJ1-1,once,NA,TRBV7-3,CASSLRRSGMNTEAFF,TGTGCCAGCAGCTTAAGGCGGTCCGGAATGAACACTGAAGCTTTCTTT
TRBJ2-6,NA,NA,TRBV9,CASSRDTFLPSGANVLTF,TGTGCCAGCAGCAGAGACACTTTTTTGCCCTCTGGGGCCAACGTCCTGACTTTC
TRBJ2-7,NA,TRBD1,TRBV19,CASAGQGIDEQYF,TGTGCCAGTGCGGGACAGGGAATCGACGAGCAGTACTTC
TRBJ1-1,NA,NA,TRBV19,CASSMGRTAPTEAFF,TGTGCCAGTAGTATGGGCAGGACAGCACCTACTGAAGCTTTCTTT